This TCR beta chain was documented in a study of cytomegalovirus exposure and HLA in healthy donors. Findings and limits, study-wide: Specificity of a few CMV-associated chains for CMV antigens was verified in vitro. A later analysis by the authors found several of the most significant clusters apparently linked to common viral pathogens. Segments of the TCR beta V type were, in most cases, productive about 87% or about 30% of the time in an earlier analysis.

PCR amplification relied on 60 Vbeta primers (plus 13 Jbeta primers). The protocol was immunoSEQ multiplex PCR, while the TCRdb copy is restricted to in-frame clones and leaves out a portion. Here the sample spans 150,000 to 200,000 clones, more than 65% being singletons. In the case of this clone: Its antigen is as yet unknown.

The V end lost 6 bases, the J end lost 3 bases, and 5 bases lay between the germline ends. Germline assignment: CDR1 MNHNS and CDR2 SASEGT. CDR3 size: 11 residues. Healthy bone marrow donors supplied every sample. The chain carries TRBV6-1 and TRBJ1-2; D is unclear. The sample comprised PBMCs. The clonotype comes from a man aged 18 to 30 in good health and CMV-seropositive. CDR3 DNA: TGTGCCAGCAGACTTCACTATGGCTACACCTTC. Translation gives CASRLHYGYTF.